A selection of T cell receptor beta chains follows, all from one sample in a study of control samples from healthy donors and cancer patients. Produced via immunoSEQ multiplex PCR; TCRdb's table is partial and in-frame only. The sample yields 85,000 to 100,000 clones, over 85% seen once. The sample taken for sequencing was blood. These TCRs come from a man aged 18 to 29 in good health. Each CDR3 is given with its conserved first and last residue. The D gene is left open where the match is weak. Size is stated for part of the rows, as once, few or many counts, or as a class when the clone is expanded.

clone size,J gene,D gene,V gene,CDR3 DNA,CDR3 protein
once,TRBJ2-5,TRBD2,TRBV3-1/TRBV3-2,TGTGCCAGCAGCCAAACTAGCGGGGGGGCCGGTGAGACCCAGTACTTC,CASSQTSGGAGETQYF
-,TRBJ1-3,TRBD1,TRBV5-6,TGTGCCAGCAGCCCGGGACAGTCCGCTGGAAACACCATATATTTT,CASSPGQSAGNTIYF
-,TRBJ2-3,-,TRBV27,TGTGCCAGCAGTCCCCACACAGATACGCAGTATTTT,CASSPHTDTQYF
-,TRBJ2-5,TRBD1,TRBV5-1,TGCGCCAGCCGAGAGTCAGGGGGACGGCAAGAGACCCAGTACTTC,CASRESGGRQETQYF
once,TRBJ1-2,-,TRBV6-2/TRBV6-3,TGTGCCAGCAGTTCCGACGGGGGGCATGGCTACACCTTC,CASSSDGGHGYTF
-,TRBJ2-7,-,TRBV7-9,TGTGCCAGCAGCTTAGCAGGCAGCTCCTACGAGCAGTACTTC,CASSLAGSSYEQYF
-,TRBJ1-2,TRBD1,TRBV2,TGTGCCAGCAGTGGTAAGGGGGCAAACTATGGCTACACCTTC,CASSGKGANYGYTF
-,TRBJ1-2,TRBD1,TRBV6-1,TGTGCCAGCAGTGAATACCCTGGACAGGGAGGAAATGGCTACACCTTC,CASSEYPGQGGNGYTF
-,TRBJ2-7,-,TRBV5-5,TGTGCCAGCAGCCCGGGCGAGTGGACGCTGGTGGACGAGCAGTACTTC,CASSPGEWTLVDEQYF
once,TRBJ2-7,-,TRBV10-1,TGCGCCAGCAGTGAGGCTTCCTACGAGCAGTACTTC,CASSEASYEQYF
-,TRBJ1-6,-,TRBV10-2,TGCGCCAGCAGTAGATCCCCTATCTATAATTCACCCCTCCACTTT,CASSRSPIYNSPLHF